These 20 T cell receptor beta chains were all obtained from the same sample, sequenced in a study of cytomegalovirus exposure and HLA in healthy donors (dated by TCRdb to about 2017). The library was prepared using the immunoSEQ multiplex PCR assay. The multiplex PCR relied on a mix of 60 forward primers for TCR Vbeta segments and 13 reverse primers for TCR Jbeta segments. TCRdb holds this immuneACCESS table with in-frame rearrangements only. Some clones are missing; in checked studies, unresolved V genes explain under half, and the rest has no known cause. The sample yields about 75,000 clones; 70% to 85% were counted once. The leading ten clones occupy approximately 20% of the sample. Specimen: PBMCs. All receptors derive from a man between 65 and 80 years old in good health and CMV-seropositive.

The chain combines TRBV5-6 with TRBJ1-2; 8 nucleotides agree with TRBD1. Per germline, CDR1 SGHDT and CDR2 YYEEEE. V lost 8 bases, J lost 3 bases, and 15 bases stayed unmatched. The CDR3 is made up of 16 amino acids. This chain's CDR3 is CASSLAPDRAYYGYTF. The CDR3 nucleotides are TGTGCCAGTTCCCTTGCCCCGGACAGGGCTTACTATGGCTACACCTTC.

The chain is built from TRBV9 and TRBJ1-4, with TRBD1 identical over 8 bases. The CDR3 is 15 residues long. CDR1 SGDLS and CDR2 YYNGEE come from the germline V gene. J gave up 3 bases and V 3 bases, and 4 bases lay outside the gene matches. The CDR3 bases are TGTGCCAGCAGCGCTGACAGGGGCGCTAATGAAAAACTGTTTTTT. Encoded protein: CASSADRGANEKLFF.

A few counts support this clone. The genes are TRBV5-4 and TRBJ2-5, with TRBD1 matching over 8 bases. With V trimmed by 2 bases and J by 4 bases, 7 bases remained unmatched. Germline CDR1 SGHNT, CDR2 YYREEE (reference sequence). This CDR3 has 15 amino acids. The DNA for the CDR3 is TGTGCCAGCAGCTTTCGCGAACAGGGGGGAGAGACCCAGTACTTC. It yields the protein CASSFREQGGETQYF.

The chain is built from TRBV29-1 and TRBJ2-1, with 14 positions matching TRBD2. Germline CDR1 reads SQVTM; CDR2 reads ANQGSEA. This CDR3 is built from 16 residues. The junction had 10 bases not matched to a gene; V was cut back by 7 bases and J by 5 bases. CDR3 protein: CSAPRLAGGADNEQFF. CDR3 coding DNA: TGCAGCGCTCCAAGACTAGCGGGGGGGGCCGACAATGAGCAGTTCTTC.

This chain uses TRBV6-5 with TRBJ2-7, with 8 bases that match TRBD2. The CDR3 totals 15 residues. J gave up 4 bases and V 2 bases, and 7 bases lay outside the gene matches. The germline gives CDR1 MNHEY, CDR2 SVGAGI. CDR3 in DNA: TGTGCCAGCAGTTACGGGCCAGCGGGGGCGTACGAGCAGTACTTC. It translates to CASSYGPAGAYEQYF.

V is TRBV5-3 and J is TRBJ1-1; TRBD1 might be the D (5 bases). TRBV5-3 is an open reading frame whose function is uncertain. V lost 1 base and J 1 base, leaving 11 bases between the germline ends. The CDR3 length is 15 residues. CDR3 DNA: TGTGCCAGAAGCTTGAAATTGGGGGGGAACACTGAAGCTTTCTTT. It codes for CARSLKLGGNTEAFF.

This clone was found once. The chain couples TRBV6-6 to TRBJ1-5; D not certain. In germline, CDR1 is MNHNY, CDR2 SVGAGI (reference sequence). CDR3 length: 12 amino acids. Between the trimmed V and J ends, which lost 7 bases and 5 bases, there was a span of 9 bases. The CDR3 region is CASMGGDQPQHF. The CDR3 DNA reads as TGTGCCAGCATGGGAGGAGATCAGCCCCAGCATTTT.

The chain uses TRBV7-2 and TRBJ2-2; D is perhaps TRBD1 (5 bases). Germline CDR1 and CDR2: SGHTA and FQGNSA. The CDR3 length is 12 residues. V was shortened by 4 bases and J by 8 bases, with 8 bases between the two germline ends. CDR3 nucleotides: TGTGCCAGCAGCTCACAGGTTGGGGAGCTGTTTTTT. Translated: CASSSQVGELFF.

This clone has only one observation. The chain links TRBV12-5 to TRBJ2-2; 7 bases map to TRBD1. This CDR3 has 16 amino acids. V lost 5 bases and J lost 3; bases outside the gene matches: 9. The germline V gene encodes CDR1 LGHNT and CDR2 FRNRAP. This CDR3 is CASGPGTATDTGELFF. In DNA form, the CDR3 reads TGTGCTAGTGGTCCTGGGACAGCCACTGACACCGGGGAGCTGTTTTTT.

This clone was observed a handful of times. This chain joins TRBV6-6 and TRBJ2-3; 11 nucleotides match TRBD2. The CDR3 has 15 residues. The germline CDR1 and CDR2 sequences are MNHNY and SVGAGI (reference sequence). V was pared by 6 bases and J by 0 bases, with 2 bases of the junction left unmatched. CDR3 coding DNA: TGTGCCAGCAGGGGACTAGCGGTTAGCACAGATACGCAGTATTTT. This gives the protein CASRGLAVSTDTQYF.

This clone was detected a few times. The V gene is TRBV5-6, the J gene TRBJ2-4, with unresolved D. The germline V and J ends were trimmed by 1 base and 5 bases, with 16 bases remaining between them. Germline V lookup: CDR1 SGHDT, CDR2 YYEEEE. The CDR3 is 16 residues long. The CDR3 DNA follows: TGTGCCAGCAGCTTGTTGGGCCAGTCGGCCCAAAACATTCAGTACTTC. This codes for CASSLLGQSAQNIQYF.

This clone turned up a few times. V is TRBV5-6 and J is TRBJ2-3; the D gene is possibly TRBD2 (6 bases). Germline V lookup: CDR1 SGHDT, CDR2 YYEEEE. V was clipped by 4 bases and J by 1 base, with 13 bases between them. The CDR3 consists of 15 residues. The CDR3 DNA reads TGTGCCAGCAGCCCCTTAGGAGGGGGCACAGATACGCAGTATTTT. It encodes CASSPLGGGTDTQYF. Full variable domain (remainder filled in from reference TRBV5-6 and TRBJ2-3): DAGVTQSPTHLIKTRGQQVTLRCSPKSGHDTVSWYQQALGQGPQFIFQYYEEEERQRGNFPDRFSGHQFPNYSSELNVNALLLGDSALYLCASSPLGGGTDTQYFGPGTRLTVL.

This chain uses TRBV9 with TRBJ2-2; a weak D match, TRBD1 (5 bases). V was clipped by 0 bases and J by 3 bases, with 21 bases between them. The germline V gene has CDR1 SGDLS and CDR2 YYNGEE. CDR3 length: 19 amino acids. CDR3 coding DNA: TGTGCCAGCAGCGTAGGGCCCCAACAAGGGGTGAGCGACACCGGGGAGCTGTTTTTT. This sequence encodes CASSVGPQQGVSDTGELFF. The full variable domain, its missing parts supplied by reference TRBV9 and TRBJ2-2, is DSGVTQTPKHLITATGQRVTLRCSPRSGDLSVYWYQQSLDQGLQFLIQYYNGEERAKGNILERFSAQQFPDLHSELNLSSLELGDSALYFCASSVGPQQGVSDTGELFFGEGSRLTVL.

The V gene is TRBV2, the J gene TRBJ2-7, with D possibly TRBD2 on 6 matching bases. CDR1 SNHLY and CDR2 FYNNEI come from the germline V gene. The CDR3 spans 12 residues. Trimming pared 6 bases from V and 3 bases from J, leaving 9 bases between. The CDR3 sequence is CASRWGDYEQYF. The CDR3 DNA follows: TGTGCCAGCAGATGGGGGGACTACGAGCAGTACTTC.

The rearrangement joins TRBV2 to TRBJ2-5; 8 bases are a match to TRBD1. The end of the DNA aligns better with TRBJ2-7, so the J call may be wrong. The length of the CDR3 is 13 residues. CDR1 and CDR2 (germline): SNHLY, FYNNEI. The DNA for the CDR3 is TGTGCCAGCAGGACAGGGGCGACCTACGAGCAGTACTTC. As protein: CASRTGATYEQYF.

This chain links TRBV7-2 with TRBJ2-5, with 10 bases identical to TRBD2. Trimming took 3 bases from V and 4 from J; bases not matched to a gene: 5. From germline, CDR1 is SGHTA and CDR2 FQGNSA. The CDR3 spans 15 residues. The chain's CDR3 is CASSFQRGGRETQYF. CDR3 bases: TGTGCCAGCAGCTTTCAGCGGGGGGGCAGAGAGACCCAGTACTTC.

The gene calls are TRBV6-5 and TRBJ2-7; TRBD2 agrees at 8 bases. V gave up 6 bases and J gave up 7 bases; unmatched junction bases: 11. This CDR3 is 14 amino acids long. Germline CDR1 and CDR2: MNHEY and SVGAGI. For the CDR3, the DNA is TGTGCCAGCAGAGCCCCGGGACTAGTAGGGGAGCAGTACTTC. It encodes CASRAPGLVGEQYF.

This sequence joins TRBV28 and TRBJ2-1; 9 bases agree with TRBD2. The V and J ends lost 6 bases and 8 bases, in that order; junction bases with no gene match: 11. Germline CDR1 is MDHEN and CDR2 is SYDVKM. The CDR3 contains 15 residues. The CDR3 coding sequence is TGTGCCAGCAGCCCGCCCAGCGGGGGGAGTGATGAGCAGTTCTTC. Translating it yields CASSPPSGGSDEQFF.

The chain employs TRBV28 and TRBJ1-2; D call uncertain. Germline V gives CDR1 MDHEN, CDR2 SYDVKM. Trimming stripped 3 bases from V and 1 base from J, with 12 bases between. The CDR3 has 15 amino acids. The CDR3 sequence: CASSFARHYNYGYTF. The CDR3 nucleotides are TGTGCCAGCAGTTTTGCGAGGCACTATAACTATGGCTACACCTTC.

V and J are TRBV9 and TRBJ2-1, with D perhaps matching TRBD2 (6 bases). The ends were cut back, 0 bases at V and 9 bases at J, with 13 bases in the middle. The CDR3 loop spans 14 amino acids. CDR1 is SGDLS and CDR2 is YYNGEE in the germline V gene. The CDR3 DNA reads as TGTGCCAGCAGCGTAGGCGGGGCGGCGGGTGAGCAGTTCTTC. This translates into CASSVGGAAGEQFF.